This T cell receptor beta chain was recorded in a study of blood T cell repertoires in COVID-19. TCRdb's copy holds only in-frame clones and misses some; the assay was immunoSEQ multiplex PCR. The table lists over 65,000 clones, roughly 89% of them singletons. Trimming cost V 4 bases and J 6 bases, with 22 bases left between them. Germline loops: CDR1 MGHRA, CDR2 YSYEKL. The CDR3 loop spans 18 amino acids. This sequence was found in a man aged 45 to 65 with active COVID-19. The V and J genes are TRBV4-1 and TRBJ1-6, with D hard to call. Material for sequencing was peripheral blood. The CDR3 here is CASSPTPLSGSGNSPLHF. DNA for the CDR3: TGCGCCAGCAGCCCTACCCCCCTCTCAGGCTCCGGTAATTCACCCCTCCACTTT.